A selection of T cell receptor beta chains follows, all from one sample in a study of cytomegalovirus exposure and HLA in healthy donors. Using immunoSEQ multiplex PCR, the repertoire was profiled, and TCRdb retains in-frame clones only, with some absent. The sample includes some 90,000 clones, approximately 64% of them seen just once. Sequenced material: PBMCs. These receptors all come from a boy younger than 18 in good health and CMV-seropositive. Each CDR3 is given without its conserved first and last residue. Clone size is not always given. Where it is, it says once, few, many or a class for expanded clones.

cdr3_aa	j_call	clone_size	v_call	cdr3_length
ASSLSDRVGGYT	TRBJ1-2	.	TRBV5-1	12
ASSPRPFRNEKLF	TRBJ1-4	few	TRBV27	13
ASSGRSGAESTDTQY	TRBJ2-3	.	TRBV9	15
ASSVAATLAGGWVQY	TRBJ2-7	.	TRBV4-2	15
ASSLRQGQAYEQY	.	few	TRBV5-6	13
ASSQERGTPNEKLF	TRBJ1-4	few	TRBV4-2	14
ASSPTGDQPQH	TRBJ1-5	.	TRBV18	11
ASSRPGQGLGEQY	TRBJ2-7	.	TRBV6-5	13
AANQRQHEKLF	TRBJ1-4	.	TRBV30	11
ASSLAGQYNDEQF	TRBJ2-1	.	TRBV27	13
ASSLAGQGALNEQF	TRBJ2-1	.	TRBV5-1	14
ASSPLAGGRNEQF	TRBJ2-1	few	TRBV7-2	13
ASTFGTDPIYSAEAF	TRBJ1-1	few	TRBV28	15
ASSLGTSGGKYEQY	TRBJ2-7	.	TRBV7-6	14
ASSLRGAGTEQF	TRBJ2-1	.	TRBV7-2	12
ASSGTSGVSF	TRBJ2-1	once	TRBV2	10
ASSRGRLADNEQF	TRBJ2-1	.	TRBV4-2	13
ATSRDARGATEAF	TRBJ1-1	.	TRBV15	13
ASSRDREYEQY	TRBJ2-7	few	TRBV6-1	11
ASSQRSGNEQF	TRBJ2-1	.	TRBV9	11
ASSPGGVDTQY	TRBJ2-3	.	TRBV7-3	11
ASSLRPGVVYEQY	TRBJ2-7	.	TRBV7-6	13